This T cell receptor beta chain is from a study of cytomegalovirus exposure and HLA in healthy donors. Overall study: Early on, a data release was issued that held 85 million to 95 million unique TCRs from HLA-typed donors.

Regarding the study as a whole: No immune exposure information besides CMV serostatus was available. A later analysis by the authors found several of the most significant clusters apparently linked to common viral pathogens. The study labeled 164 TCR beta chains cytomegalovirus-associated.

A note on this clone: The antigen is unknown.

PCR employed 60 Vbeta and 13 Jbeta primers. Sequenced by immunoSEQ multiplex PCR; TCRdb stores in-frame clones only, minus some. The data hold 100,000 or so clones, with over 60% observed a single time. Trimming left V 0 bases short and J 7 bases short, with 19 bases between. The CDR3 extends over 17 amino acids. CDR1 is MGHRA and CDR2 is YSYEKL in the germline V gene. The sequence was collected from a female donor in good health and CMV-seropositive. Sample: PBMCs. The chain employs TRBV4-1 and TRBJ2-1; a possible D gene is TRBD2 (6 bases). In DNA form, the CDR3 reads TGCGCCAGCAGCCAAGATATCGGATCGAGGGCGGGAAATGAGCAGTTCTTC. This codes for CASSQDIGSRAGNEQFF.